The 28 T cell receptor beta chains below were found in one sample sequenced in a study of T cells in narcolepsy. Profiling relied on immunoSEQ multiplex PCR, and the TCRdb table lists in-frame clones only, not all of them. The sample has some 30,000 clones, 86% seen once. The sequenced material came from CD45RA- memory CD4+ T cells from PBMCs. All receptors come from a human donor with narcolepsy.

The V gene is TRBV6-5, the J gene TRBJ1-2; no firm D call. This CDR3 region has 12 residues. The germline V gene has CDR1 MNHEY and CDR2 SVGAGI. V was shortened by 6 bases and J by 8 bases, with 13 bases between the two germline ends. The CDR3 sequence: CASSAPSAGYTF. The CDR3 nucleotides are TGTGCCAGCAGCGCACCCAGTGCAGGCTACACCTTC.

The rearrangement uses TRBV6-5 and TRBJ2-7, with a possible D match to TRBD2 (5 bases). The CDR3 is 15 residues long. Germline assignment: CDR1 MNHEY and CDR2 SVGAGI. The germline V and J ends were trimmed by 5 bases and 1 base, with 15 bases remaining between them. The CDR3 DNA sequence: TGTGCCAGCAGTCCCACGGGCCCGGGGTCCTACGAGCAGTACGTC. It specifies CASSPTGPGSYEQYV.

The chain links TRBV7-8 to TRBJ2-5; D is ambiguous. Germline V lookup: CDR1 SGHVS, CDR2 FQNEAQ. The CDR3 contains 13 residues. Trimming cost V 4 bases and J 5 bases, with 11 bases left between them. CDR3 region: CASSSRRSETQYF. CDR3 DNA sequence: TGTGCCAGCAGCTCCCGGAGAAGCGAGACCCAGTACTTC.

The rearrangement links TRBV2 to TRBJ1-3, with unresolved D. There are 13 residues in the CDR3. Germline values: CDR1 SNHLY, CDR2 FYNNEI. Trimming shortened V by 8 bases and J by 0 bases, and 8 bases separated the two germline ends. This CDR3 reads CASERVSGNTIYF. The CDR3 DNA reads TGTGCCAGCGAGAGAGTCTCTGGAAACACCATATATTTT.

J is TRBJ2-7 and V is TRBV5-1, with 12 bases fitting TRBD2. Trimming cost V 3 bases and J 2 bases; bases outside gene matches: 0. Germline V gene lookup returns CDR1 SGHRS and CDR2 YFSETQ. The CDR3 consists of 14 residues. The CDR3 sequence: CASSSSGGAYEQYF. The CDR3 DNA reads as TGCGCCAGCAGCTCTAGCGGGGGGGCCTACGAGCAGTACTTC.

The chain has TRBV28 and TRBJ1-2, with a possible D match to TRBD1 (6 bases). CDR3 length: 15 amino acids. V lost 5 bases to trimming and J lost 8 bases, with 21 bases between them. Germline V gene lookup returns CDR1 MDHEN and CDR2 SYDVKM. DNA for the CDR3: TGTGCCAGCAGTGAGACGGGACATAGCACGGGAGGCTACACCTTC. Its translation is CASSETGHSTGGYTF.

The V gene is TRBV21-1, the J gene TRBJ1-2; the D segment call TRBD1 is taken from the table without a DNA check. TRBV21-1 has pseudogene status. This CDR3 region has 15 residues. CDR3 loop: CASISTGVPGYGYTF. The CDR3 nucleotides are TGTGCCAGCATTTCCACAGGGGTTCCGGGCTATGGCTACACCTTC.

This chain joins TRBV11-2 and TRBJ2-3; 7 bases align to TRBD2. This CDR3 has 15 residues. From germline, CDR1 is SGHAT and CDR2 FQNNGV. J gave up 0 bases and V 4 bases, and 4 bases lay outside the gene matches. The CDR3 region has the DNA TGTGCCAGCAGCTCGGGACTATTCAGCACAGATACGCAGTATTTT. It codes for CASSSGLFSTDTQYF.

This clone has only a few counts. The chain uses TRBV4-1 and TRBJ1-4; a possible D gene is TRBD1 (5 bases). From germline, CDR1 is MGHRA and CDR2 YSYEKL. V lost 4 bases, J lost 8 bases, and 11 bases lay in between. The CDR3 length is 13 residues. The CDR3 sequence is CASSRTPREKLFF. CDR3 in DNA: TGCGCCAGCAGCCGGACACCTCGGGAAAAACTGTTTTTT.

The chain links TRBV7-9 to TRBJ1-3; no firm D call. The ends were cut back, 2 bases at V and 3 bases at J, with 2 bases in the middle. Looked up from germline, CDR1 is SEHNR and CDR2 is FQNEAQ (reference sequence). The CDR3 is 12 residues long. In DNA form, the CDR3 reads TGTGCCAGCAGCTTATATGGAAACACCATATATTTT. The encoded protein is CASSLYGNTIYF.

CDR3 protein: CASSRGQQNTEAFF. The CDR3 region has the DNA TGCGCCAGCAGCCGGGGACAGCAGAACACTGAAGCTTTCTTT. The rearrangement joins TRBV5-1 to TRBJ1-1, with 7 bases lining up with TRBD1. Germline trimming cut 4 bases from V and 1 base from J; bases unmatched to any gene: 4. This CDR3 comprises 14 residues. Per the germline V gene, CDR1 is SGHRS and CDR2 is YFSETQ.

The chain joins TRBV6-5 to TRBJ2-2, with D possibly matching TRBD1 (6 bases). Trimming left V 2 bases short and J 5 bases short, with 12 bases between. Germline-derived CDR1 and CDR2 are MNHEY and SVGAGI. The CDR3 has 15 residues. CDR3 coding DNA: TGTGCCAGCAGTTACGAGGGTAGGGGGACCGGGGAGCTGTTTTTT. Amino acids: CASSYEGRGTGELFF.

This clone was seen a single time. V usage is TRBV2 and J usage is TRBJ1-1, with 9 positions matching TRBD1. V trimming: 6 bases; J trimming: 4 bases; junction bases outside the gene matches: 6. CDR3 size: 14 residues. Germline-derived CDR1 and CDR2 are SNHLY and FYNNEI. The CDR3 reads CASRRGQGGTEAFF. CDR3 DNA: TGTGCCAGCAGGAGGGGACAGGGTGGCACTGAAGCTTTCTTT.

V is TRBV19 and J is TRBJ1-5; D uncertain. Per the germline V gene, CDR1 is LNHDA and CDR2 is SQIVND (reference sequence). The CDR3 totals 15 residues. The germline V and J ends were trimmed by 1 base and 1 base, with 8 bases remaining between them. CDR3 in DNA: TGTGCCAGTAGTATAGCCGGCAGGAGCAATCAGCCCCAGCATTTT. Its translation is CASSIAGRSNQPQHF.

The V call is TRBV27, the J call TRBJ2-4; tentative D call: TRBD1 (5 bases). The CDR3 is made up of 16 amino acids. V gave up 1 base and J gave up 0 bases, with 10 bases separating them. Germline CDR1 reads MNHEY; CDR2 reads SMNVEV (reference sequence). The DNA for the CDR3 is TGTGCCAGCAGTTTATTGTCAGGGTCAGCCAAAAACATTCAGTACTTC. This gives the protein CASSLLSGSAKNIQYF.

The chain couples TRBV21-1 to TRBJ2-7; the table gives TRBD2 as D, unverified against the DNA. TRBV21-1 has pseudogene status. This CDR3 comprises 16 residues. The CDR3, as DNA: TGTGCCAGCAGCAATAGGTCCGGGACTAGCGAGGGCGAGCAGTACTTC. Its protein is CASSNRSGTSEGEQYF.

The chain carries TRBV27 and TRBJ1-2, with a possible D match to TRBD1 (6 bases). The CDR3 is 13 residues long. The germline V gene has CDR1 MNHEY and CDR2 SMNVEV (reference sequence). Trimming left V 6 bases short and J 4 bases short, with 12 bases between. The CDR3 here is CASSRTDLYGYTF. Here the CDR3 DNA reads TGTGCCAGCAGCCGGACAGATCTCTATGGCTACACCTTC.

The chain couples TRBV6-1 to TRBJ1-5; D gene ambiguous. The V and J ends lost 6 bases and 3 bases respectively, with 15 bases between them. The CDR3 consists of 15 residues. Germline values: CDR1 MNHNS, CDR2 SASEGT. This chain's CDR3 is CASRAQTGSNQPQHF. DNA for the CDR3: TGTGCCAGCAGGGCGCAGACGGGCTCCAATCAGCCCCAGCATTTT.

This clone is a singleton in its sample. This sequence joins TRBV2 and TRBJ2-2, with 8 positions matching TRBD1. V dropped 4 bases and J dropped 4; count of bases not matched to a gene: 2. There are 14 residues in the CDR3. Germline lookup yields CDR1 SNHLY and CDR2 FYNNEI. The CDR3 sequence: CASSAQGGTGELFF. The CDR3 DNA follows: TGTGCCAGCAGTGCACAGGGGGGCACCGGGGAGCTGTTTTTT.

Only a few counts were recorded for this clone. The V and J genes are TRBV11-2 and TRBJ2-2; TRBD1 matches at 11 bases. J was trimmed by 6 bases and V by 5 bases; bases with no gene match: 8. Germline CDR1 SGHAT, CDR2 FQNNGV. The CDR3 length is 16 residues. The CDR3 here is CASSPRTGGDSGELFF. Written as DNA, the CDR3 is TGTGCCAGCAGCCCACGGACAGGGGGCGACTCCGGGGAGCTGTTTTTT. The full variable domain, in which reference TRBV11-2 and TRBJ2-2 provide the parts outside the CDR3, is EAGVAQSPRYKIIEKRQSVAFWCNPISGHATLYWYQQILGQGPKLLIQFQNNGVVDDSQLPKDRFSAERLKGVDSTLKIQPAKLEDSAVYLCASSPRTGGDSGELFFGEGSRLTVL.

This rearrangement joins TRBV6-5 to TRBJ1-5; 10 bases are shared with TRBD1. V dropped 6 bases and J dropped 10; count of bases not matched to a gene: 3. The CDR3 runs 12 residues. The germline gives CDR1 MNHEY, CDR2 SVGAGI. The chain's CDR3 is CASRTGGGPQHF. The CDR3 DNA is TGTGCCAGCAGGACAGGGGGCGGACCCCAGCATTTT.

The chain couples TRBV2 to TRBJ1-5; D is perhaps TRBD1 (5 bases). Trimming removed 7 bases at V and 0 bases at J, with 16 bases between. There are 16 residues in the CDR3. CDR1 is SNHLY, CDR2 FYNNEI, per germline. CDR3 region: CASTEGGADSNQPQHF. In DNA, the CDR3 is TGTGCCAGCACCGAGGGAGGGGCGGATAGCAATCAGCCCCAGCATTTT.

The chain combines TRBV28 with TRBJ2-5; tentative D call: TRBD2 (6 bases). V gave up 6 bases and J gave up 4 bases, with 18 bases separating them. Germline V gene data show CDR1 as MDHEN and CDR2 as SYDVKM. The CDR3 totals 15 residues. The CDR3 nucleotides read TGTGCCAGCAGCCCGGGTGGAGGGGACCTAGAGACCCAGTACTTC. Amino acid sequence: CASSPGGGDLETQYF.

V is TRBV7-2 and J is TRBJ1-1; unclear D gene. The CDR3 has 14 amino acids. V was cut by 2 bases and J by 10 bases, with 17 bases left in between. Germline CDR1 and CDR2: SGHTA and FQGNSA. CDR3 sequence: CASSLRGGGRGAFF. CDR3 DNA sequence: TGTGCCAGCAGCTTAAGAGGTGGCGGGAGAGGAGCTTTCTTT.

The chain is built from TRBV7-9 and TRBJ1-1; TRBD1 aligns across 7 bases. This CDR3 region has 13 residues. Unmatched junction bases numbered 1, after V lost 3 bases and J lost 3 bases. Germline CDR1 reads SEHNR; CDR2 reads FQNEAQ (reference sequence). CDR3 sequence (DNA): TGTGCCAGCAGCTTCGGACAGGACACTGAAGCTTTCTTT. Amino acids: CASSFGQDTEAFF. The whole variable domain, filled in from reference TRBV7-9 and TRBJ1-1, reads DTGVSQNPRHKITKRGQNVTFRCDPISEHNRLYWYRQTLGQGPEFLTYFQNEAQLEKSRLLSDRFSAERPKGSFSTLEIQRTEQGDSAMYLCASSFGQDTEAFFGQGTRLTVV.

The CDR3 sequence: CAISPRGVGEQFF. CDR3 coding DNA: TGTGCCATCAGCCCCCGTGGGGTGGGTGAGCAGTTCTTC. This chain uses TRBV10-3 with TRBJ2-1; no clear D gene. Germline CDR1 and CDR2: ENHRY and SYGVKD. The CDR3 runs to 13 residues. Trimming stripped 6 bases from V and 9 bases from J, with 15 bases between.

This sequence joins TRBV19 and TRBJ2-2; tentatively, D is TRBD1 (5 bases). V was trimmed by 3 bases and J by 4 bases, leaving 12 bases between them. In germline, CDR1 is LNHDA, CDR2 SQIVND (reference sequence). The CDR3 length is 15 residues. The CDR3 DNA follows: TGTGCCAGTAGTATTCAGGGAAGGGGCACCGGGGAGCTGTTTTTT. Translation: CASSIQGRGTGELFF. Together with reference TRBV19 and TRBJ2-2, the CDR3 gives the full variable domain: DGGITQSPKYLFRKEGQNVTLSCEQNLNHDAMYWYRQDPGQGLRLIYYSQIVNDFQKGDIAEGYSVSREKKESFPLTVTSAQKNPTAFYLCASSIQGRGTGELFFGEGSRLTVL.

The chain couples TRBV6-5 to TRBJ2-1; TRBD1 agrees at 7 bases. Trimming at V came to 8 bases and at J to 5 bases, leaving 6 bases not matched to a gene. Germline CDR1 is MNHEY and CDR2 is SVGAGI. The CDR3 has 13 amino acids. As DNA, the CDR3 is TGTGCCAGCCGGACAGGTCTGGACAATGAGCAGTTCTTC. Translated, it gives CASRTGLDNEQFF.